These T cell receptor beta chains were read from a single sample in a study of shared clonotypes between healthy human individuals. Assay: immunoSEQ multiplex PCR; the TCRdb copy retains only in-frame clones and omits some. Of about 580,000 clones listed, about 98% are singletons. The sequencing input was naive CD8+ T cells sorted from blood. These receptors were collected from a man aged 30-40 years in good health. The CDR3 runs from the conserved cysteine through the conserved F or W. The order of the fields is clone size, CDR3 length, D gene, J gene, V gene, CDR3 protein, CDR3 DNA. A D gene is named only where the DNA matches it firmly. Some rows have no size entry. The others give once, few or many, or a class for an expanded clone.

once	15	.	TRBJ1-2	TRBV6-5	CASSQAAGTLYGYTF	TGTGCCAGCAGCCAGGCGGCAGGGACTCTCTATGGCTACACCTTC
.	17	TRBD2	TRBJ2-4	TRBV4-3	CASSQEWREGGKNIQYF	TGCGCCAGCAGCCAAGAATGGCGGGAGGGAGGCAAAAACATTCAGTACTTC
.	13	.	TRBJ2-7	TRBV2	CASKDGKPYEQYF	TGTGCCAGCAAGGATGGGAAGCCCTACGAGCAGTACTTC
.	13	.	TRBJ2-7	TRBV6-5	CASRWTDSYEQYF	TGTGCCAGCAGGTGGACTGACTCCTACGAGCAGTACTTC
.	12	.	TRBJ2-5	TRBV30	CAWSSVGETQYF	TGTGCCTGGAGTAGCGTCGGGGAGACCCAGTACTTC
.	12	.	TRBJ2-7	TRBV7-6	CASSPRTGEQYF	TGTGCCAGCAGCCCCCGCACAGGCGAGCAGTACTTC
.	16	.	TRBJ2-7	TRBV2	CASSHPDTASSYEQYF	TGTGCCAGCAGTCACCCGGACACAGCATCGTCCTACGAGCAGTACTTC
.	12	TRBD2	TRBJ2-1	TRBV18	CASSPSGSEQFF	TGTGCCAGCTCACCCAGCGGGAGTGAGCAGTTCTTC
.	17	.	TRBJ2-1	TRBV11-2	CANSLLEAGRFLNEQFF	TGTGCCAACAGCTTGCTGGAGGCAGGGCGGTTTCTCAATGAGCAGTTCTTC
.	16	.	TRBJ1-2	TRBV21-1	CASSKIGQSPNYGYTF	TGTGCCAGCAGCAAAATCGGGCAGTCTCCTAACTATGGCTACACCTTC
.	15	TRBD1	TRBJ1-2	TRBV7-9	CASSGLAGTAYGYTF	TGTGCCAGCAGCGGCTTGGCCGGGACAGCTTATGGCTACACCTTC
.	14	.	TRBJ2-7	TRBV5-1	CASSRDGASYEQYF	TGCGCCAGCAGCAGGGACGGGGCCTCCTACGAGCAGTACTTC
.	15	.	TRBJ1-5	TRBV5-6	CASSPNPNSNQPQHF	TGTGCCAGCAGCCCTAATCCCAATAGCAATCAGCCCCAGCATTTT
once	11	.	TRBJ2-7	TRBV25-1	CASTERYEQYF	TGTGCCAGCACCGAACGTTACGAGCAGTACTTC